This is a list of T cell receptor beta chains from one sample in a study of chemoradiotherapy in HPV16-positive cancers. The protocol was immunoSEQ multiplex PCR, while the TCRdb copy is restricted to in-frame clones and leaves out a portion. Here the sample spans 15,000 to 20,000 clones, 89% being singletons. The material was blood, obtained from a patient who underwent chemoradiotherapy. These receptors all stem from a human donor with HPV-associated anogenital cancer. Both conserved end residues are part of each CDR3. The D gene is left open where the match is weak. Clone sizes are given selectively: once, few, many, or a class where the clone is expanded.

d_gene,abundance,v_gene,j_gene,CDR3nt,CDR3aa
-,-,TRBV7-9,TRBJ2-1,TGTGCCAGCAGCGCCGGGTCCTCCTACAATGAGCAGTTCTTC,CASSAGSSYNEQFF
-,-,TRBV5-4,TRBJ2-7,TGTGCCAGCGGGATAGGGGGGGGCTCCTACGAGCAGTACTTC,CASGIGGGSYEQYF
-,once,TRBV30,TRBJ2-1,TGTGCCTGGAGTGTTGTAGGGGGGATTAACAATGAGCAGTTCTTC,CAWSVVGGINNEQFF
-,-,TRBV7-2,TRBJ2-1,TGTGCCAGCAGCTTAGAAGGGACAAACTACAATGAGCAGTTCTTC,CASSLEGTNYNEQFF
-,-,TRBV9,TRBJ2-3,TGTGCCAGCAGCGCGGGTGTGGGGAGGCGCACAGATACGCAGTATTTT,CASSAGVGRRTDTQYF
-,-,TRBV20-1,TRBJ2-7,TGCAGTGCGAGACTAAGATACGAGCAGTACTTC,CSARLRYEQYF
-,-,TRBV28,TRBJ1-4,TGTGCCAGCGGGGAGGGGGGAACTAATGAAAAACTGTTTTTT,CASGEGGTNEKLFF
-,-,TRBV5-1,TRBJ1-2,TGCGCCAGCAGCTTGGCCGGGCGGCAGCACTCCTATGGCTACACCTTC,CASSLAGRQHSYGYTF
-,-,TRBV14,TRBJ2-7,TGTGCCAGCAGCCAAGTAAGTGGCAGGGGCGACGAGCAGTACTTC,CASSQVSGRGDEQYF
TRBD1,-,TRBV5-1,TRBJ2-7,TGCGCCAGCAGCTTGGTATCGACAGGGCAGGGGGAGCAGTACTTC,CASSLVSTGQGEQYF
-,-,TRBV7-9,TRBJ2-1,TGTGCCAGCAGCTTAGTGGCCTGGGCGCGTACAGCCTACAATGAGCAGTTCTTC,CASSLVAWARTAYNEQFF
TRBD1,-,TRBV30,TRBJ1-1,TGTGCCTGGAGTGGGGACAGGCGGAACACTGAAGCTTTCTTT,CAWSGDRRNTEAFF
-,-,TRBV6-1,TRBJ2-6,TGTGCCAGCAGAGGGGGAAACTCTGGGGCCAACGTCCTGACTTTC,CASRGGNSGANVLTF
TRBD1,-,TRBV5-1,TRBJ2-2,TGCGCCAGCAGCATTAGACAGGGGAGCGGGGAGCTGTTTTTT,CASSIRQGSGELFF
TRBD1,once,TRBV9,TRBJ2-7,TGTGCCAGCAGCGTAGCGGGGACAGGGTCGTACGAGCAGTACTTC,CASSVAGTGSYEQYF
TRBD2,-,TRBV6-4,TRBJ2-1,TGTGCCAGCAGTGACGGCGGGAGGCTATTCTCCTACAATGAGCAGTTCTTC,CASSDGGRLFSYNEQFF
-,-,TRBV15,TRBJ1-3,TGTGCCACCAGCAGAGATAGTGGGTCGCGAAACACCATATATTTT,CATSRDSGSRNTIYF
TRBD2,once,TRBV9,TRBJ2-3,TGTGCCAGCAGCGTGGCTAGCGGGGGCCCAGATACGCAGTATTTT,CASSVASGGPDTQYF
-,-,TRBV9,TRBJ1-3,TGTGCCAGCAGCCCCCTCGGACGTGTCTCTGGAAACACCATATATTTT,CASSPLGRVSGNTIYF
-,-,TRBV6-6,TRBJ1-5,TGTGCCAGCTTTCCTCCTGGGGGCGGGCAGCCCCAGCATTTT,CASFPPGGGQPQHF